Below are 4 T cell receptor beta chains sequenced from a single sample in a study of PD-1 blockade in classical Hodgkin lymphoma. Produced via immunoSEQ multiplex PCR; TCRdb's table is partial and in-frame only. The table has some 60,000 clones, approximately 92% seen once. In every patient, relapse followed autologous stem cell transplantation, while exposure to brentuximab vedotin differed. The sequences come from peripheral blood mononuclear cells (PBMCs), collected at baseline. The receptors stem from a human donor with classical Hodgkin lymphoma.

The chain joins TRBV7-2 to TRBJ2-3; possible D gene TRBD2, 6 bases. The CDR3 consists of 15 residues. Trimming took off 1 base at V and 6 bases at J, with 14 bases between the two ends. Per germline, CDR1 SGHTA and CDR2 FQGNSA. CDR3 sequence (DNA): TGTGCCAGCAGCTTAGGGGCTAGCGTCGGGGATACGCAGTATTTT. Translated, it gives CASSLGASVGDTQYF.

The J gene is TRBJ2-2, the V gene TRBV7-8, with D uncertain. Germline V CDR1 and CDR2: SGHVS, FQNEAQ. This CDR3 region has 17 residues. V was pared by 5 bases and J by 1 base, with 17 bases between. The CDR3 is CASSREPLSLNTGELFF. The CDR3 DNA reads TGTGCCAGCAGCCGCGAACCACTTTCTTTGAACACCGGGGAGCTGTTTTTT.

This clone was observed once. The J gene is TRBJ1-1, the V gene TRBV7-9; no clear D gene. The V end lost 4 bases, the J end lost 1 base, and 7 bases lay between the germline ends. CDR1 SEHNR and CDR2 FQNEAQ come from the germline V gene (reference sequence). This CDR3 region has 13 residues. The CDR3 loop is CASSYLENTEAFF. The CDR3 DNA sequence: TGTGCCAGCAGCTACCTGGAGAACACTGAAGCTTTCTTT.

This chain links TRBV6-6 with TRBJ2-1; 7 positions agree with TRBD1. The V gene's germline CDR1 is MNHNY and CDR2 SVGAGI (reference sequence). J gave up 4 bases and V 7 bases, and 10 bases lay outside the gene matches. The length of the CDR3 is 15 residues. The CDR3 nucleotides read TGTGCCAGCACCTTCTCGGGACAGATATACAATGAGCAGTTCTTC. It encodes CASTFSGQIYNEQFF.